The entry that follows covers one T cell receptor beta chain sequence. Its antigen remains unknown. The sample belongs to a study of CD4 T cells in relation to SARS-CoV-2 and coronaviruses. Study observations and caveats: In roughly 65% of donors, memory CD4+ clonotypes crossrecognized SARS-CoV-2 and at least one common cold coronavirus spike.

Unexposed donor CD4+ T cells date from about 2011-2018, before the COVID-19 pandemic. CD4+ T cells were isolated from the cells after around 9 days of culture. This table comes from immunoSEQ multiplex PCR, and its TCRdb copy is limited to in-frame clones, with some not included. The data contain about 21,000 clones, just under 75% of them singletons. The ends were cut back, 4 bases at V and 4 bases at J, with 8 bases in the middle. Germline assignment: CDR1 MDHEN and CDR2 SYDVKM. The CDR3 spans 13 residues. The sequenced sample was CD4+ T cells from PBMCs, cultured in vitro. The chain recombines TRBV28 with TRBJ2-1, with a possible D match to TRBD2 (5 bases). The clonotype comes from a human donor in good health. The CDR3 is CASSYTRYNEQFF. The CDR3 coding sequence is TGTGCCAGCAGTTACACTAGATACAATGAGCAGTTCTTC.